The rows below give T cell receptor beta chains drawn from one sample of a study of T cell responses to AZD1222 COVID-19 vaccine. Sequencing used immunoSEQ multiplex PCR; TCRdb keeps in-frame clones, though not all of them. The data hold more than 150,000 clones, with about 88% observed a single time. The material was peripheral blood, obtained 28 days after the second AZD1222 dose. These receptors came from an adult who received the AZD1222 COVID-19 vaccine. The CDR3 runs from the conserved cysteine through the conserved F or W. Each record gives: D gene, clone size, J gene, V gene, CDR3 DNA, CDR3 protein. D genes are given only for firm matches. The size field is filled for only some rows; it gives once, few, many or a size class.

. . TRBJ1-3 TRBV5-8 TGTGCCAGCAGCTTGGGTCGGATGAGCTCTGGAAACACCATATATTTT CASSLGRMSSGNTIYF
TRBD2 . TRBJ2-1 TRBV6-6 TGTGCCAGCGGGAGCGCGGGAGACTCCTACAATGAGCAGTTCTTC CASGSAGDSYNEQFF
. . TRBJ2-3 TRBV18 TGTGCCAGCTCACCACCGAGAGGCCAGGGGCGCACAGATACGCAGTATTTT CASSPPRGQGRTDTQYF
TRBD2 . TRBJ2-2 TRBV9 TGTGCCAGCAGCGTCGGGACTAGCGGGAACACCGGGGAGCTGTTTTTT CASSVGTSGNTGELFF
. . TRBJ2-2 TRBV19 TGTGCCAGTACCGATCGGGGGTTGGCCGGGGAGCTGTTTTTT CASTDRGLAGELFF
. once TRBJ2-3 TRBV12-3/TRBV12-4 TGTGCCAGCAGTCCACGGAACACAGATACGCAGTATTTT CASSPRNTDTQYF
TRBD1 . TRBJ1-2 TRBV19 TGTGCCAGTAGTACCACCCGACAGGGTGGCTACACCTTC CASSTTRQGGYTF
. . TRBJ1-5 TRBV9 TGTGCCAGCAGCCTCTACGACAGCCCATATAGCAATCAGCCCCAGCATTTT CASSLYDSPYSNQPQHF
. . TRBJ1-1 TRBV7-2 TGTGCCAGCAGCTTAGGAGGCAGGGTGGTGGCTGAAGCTTTCTTT CASSLGGRVVAEAFF
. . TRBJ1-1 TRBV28 TGTGCCAGCAGTTTACGTCGGGATCGCACTGAAGCTTTCTTT CASSLRRDRTEAFF
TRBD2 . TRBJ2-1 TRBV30 TGTGCCTGGAGCCGGGCCACTAGCGGCTCCTACAATGAGCAGTTCTTC CAWSRATSGSYNEQFF
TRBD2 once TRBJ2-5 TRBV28 TGTGCCAGCACTCTAGCGGGACGAGAGACCCAGTACTTC CASTLAGRETQYF
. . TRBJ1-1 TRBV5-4 TGTGCCAGCATCTCGACAGCCGGGACGCGAGGGACTGAAGCTTTCTTT CASISTAGTRGTEAFF
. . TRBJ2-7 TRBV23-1 TGCGCCAGCAAGGGGAAAAACTACGAGCAGTACTTC CASKGKNYEQYF
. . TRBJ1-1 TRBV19 TGTGCCAGTAGTATAGATATCGGACAGCCGAACACTGAAGCTTTCTTT CASSIDIGQPNTEAFF
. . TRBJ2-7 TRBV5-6 TGTGCCAGCAGCATCGCCCAGGACCACTCCTACGAGCAGTACTTC CASSIAQDHSYEQYF
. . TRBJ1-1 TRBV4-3 TGCGCCAGCAGCCAAATTATGAACACTGAAGCTTTCTTT CASSQIMNTEAFF
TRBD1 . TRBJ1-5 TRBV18 TGTGCCAGCTCACGTACAGGGGGCAGCGGCAATCAGCCCCAGCATTTT CASSRTGGSGNQPQHF
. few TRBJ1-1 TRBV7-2 TGTGCCAGCAGCTTAGAAGGGACGGGAGTGAACACTGAAGCTTTCTTT CASSLEGTGVNTEAFF
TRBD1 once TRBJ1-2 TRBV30 TGTGCCTGGAGCAAGACAGGGGGCGGCTACACCTTC CAWSKTGGGYTF
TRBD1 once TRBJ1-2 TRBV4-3 TGCGCCAGCAGCCAAGATCAGAGGGGGCAGGACTATGGCTACACCTTC CASSQDQRGQDYGYTF
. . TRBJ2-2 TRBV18 TGTGCCAGCTCACCCCTGACAGCTAGTGGGTCGAACACCGGGGAGCTGTTTTTT CASSPLTASGSNTGELFF
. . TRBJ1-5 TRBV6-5 TGTGCCAGCAGTTCCACTGATAGCAATCAGCCCCAGCATTTT CASSSTDSNQPQHF
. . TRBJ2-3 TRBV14 TGTGCCAGCAGCCAAGGCTCAGTAGTAGATACGCAGTATTTT CASSQGSVVDTQYF
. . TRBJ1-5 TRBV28 TGTGCCAGCAGTTTATCAGGGAACCAGCCCCAGCATTTT CASSLSGNQPQHF
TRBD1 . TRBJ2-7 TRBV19 TGTGCCAGTAGTATAGGGGGACAGGGCTCCTACGAGCAGTACTTC CASSIGGQGSYEQYF
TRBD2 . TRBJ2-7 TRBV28 TGTGCCAGCAGTTTATCCGGGACTAGTTACGAGCAGTACTTC CASSLSGTSYEQYF
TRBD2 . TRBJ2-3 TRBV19 TGTGCCAGTAGACTAGCGGCTAGCACAGATACGCAGTATTTT CASRLAASTDTQYF
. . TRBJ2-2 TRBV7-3 TGTGCCAGCAGCTCAGAGCTTTGGAGCACCGGGGAGCTGTTTTTT CASSSELWSTGELFF
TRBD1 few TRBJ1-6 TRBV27 TGTGCCAGCAGCTACGAGGGGGCTGGTGGTTCACCCCTCCACTTT CASSYEGAGGSPLHF
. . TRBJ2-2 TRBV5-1 TGCGCCAGCAGCTTGGGACAGAACACCGGGGAGCTGTTTTTT CASSLGQNTGELFF
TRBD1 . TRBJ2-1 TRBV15 TGTGCCACCAGCAGAGAGGGACAGGGAAATAATGAGCAGTTCTTC CATSREGQGNNEQFF
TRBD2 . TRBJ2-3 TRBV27 TGTGCCAGCATAGCGCTAGCGGGACACACAGATACGCAGTATTTT CASIALAGHTDTQYF
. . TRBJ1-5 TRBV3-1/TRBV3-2 TGTGCCAGCAGCCAAGGGGCGGGGGGCAATCAGCCCCAGCATTTT CASSQGAGGNQPQHF
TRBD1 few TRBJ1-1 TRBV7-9 TGTGCCAGCAGCCCTCCCCTTGACAGGGTCACTGAAGCTTTCTTT CASSPPLDRVTEAFF
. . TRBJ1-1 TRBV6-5 TGTGCCAGCAGTTATGGGGGCTGGACTGAAGCTTTCTTT CASSYGGWTEAFF
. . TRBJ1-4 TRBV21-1 TGTGCCAGCACCCCTTTCGGAAAACTGTTTTTT CASTPFGKLFF
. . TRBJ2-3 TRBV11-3 TGTGCCAGCAGCTCAACGCGCGAAGATACGCAGTATTTT CASSSTREDTQYF
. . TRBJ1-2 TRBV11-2 TGTGCCAGCAGCTTAGTCGGCTCAGCGGGTGGCTACACCTTC CASSLVGSAGGYTF
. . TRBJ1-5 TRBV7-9 TGTGCCAGCAGCTCCCAGGGAGGCAATCAGCCCCAGCATTTT CASSSQGGNQPQHF
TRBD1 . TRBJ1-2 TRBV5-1 TGCGCCAGCAGCCAACGGACAGGGGATGAGGGGTATGGCTACACCTTC CASSQRTGDEGYGYTF
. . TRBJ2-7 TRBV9 TGTGCCAGCAGTTCCACAGTTTCTACCTACGAGCAGTACTTC CASSSTVSTYEQYF
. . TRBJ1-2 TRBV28 TGTGCCAGCAGTTTATGGAGCAGGGCAAACTATGGCTACACCTTC CASSLWSRANYGYTF
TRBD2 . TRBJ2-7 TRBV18 TGTGCCAGCTCACTTCCCGGGACTAGCGGCTCCTACGAGCAGTACTTC CASSLPGTSGSYEQYF
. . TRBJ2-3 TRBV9 TGTGCCAGCAGCGTTCTAGGGTTGGGGACCTCCGCAGATACGCAGTATTTT CASSVLGLGTSADTQYF
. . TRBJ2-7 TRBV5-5 TGTGCCAGCAACCAATACCACTACGAGCAGTACTTC CASNQYHYEQYF
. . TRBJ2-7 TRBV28 TGTGCCAGCACATTACACAGGGTAACTACTTCGTCCGAGCAGTACTTC CASTLHRVTTSSEQYF
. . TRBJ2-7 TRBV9 TGTGCCAGCAGCGCCTCAGGGATGTCCTACGAGCAGTACTTC CASSASGMSYEQYF